What follows are 17 T cell receptor beta chains derived from one specimen sequenced in a study of blood T cell repertoires in COVID-19. TCRdb's table, derived via immunoSEQ multiplex PCR, lists solely in-frame clones and lacks some. The data hold 85,000 to 130,000 clones, with 84% observed a single time. Source material: peripheral blood. Every receptor here comes from a woman aged 55-70 years with acute or convalescent COVID-19.

This sequence joins TRBV5-8 and TRBJ2-1; D unclear. The CDR3 extends over 15 amino acids. Germline lookup yields CDR1 SGHTS and CDR2 YDEGEE. V was clipped by 6 bases and J by 0 bases, with 13 bases between them. CDR3 sequence (DNA): TGTGCCAGCATCCCCGTCGGTTACTCCTACAATGAGCAGTTCTTC. This encodes CASIPVGYSYNEQFF.

This chain uses TRBV19 with TRBJ1-2, with TRBD1 identical over 7 bases. V lost 2 bases to trimming and J lost 6 bases; unmatched junction nucleotides: 12. This CDR3 spans 16 amino acids. Germline assignment: CDR1 LNHDA and CDR2 SQIVND (reference sequence). For the CDR3, the DNA is TGTGCCAGTAGTATATTCTGGGTGGGACAGCAGCATGGCTACACCTTC. This codes for CASSIFWVGQQHGYTF.

The chain employs TRBV7-3 and TRBJ2-1; 10 positions agree with TRBD2. Trimming at V came to 5 bases and at J to 7 bases, leaving 11 bases not matched to a gene. This CDR3 is built from 16 residues. The germline V gene encodes CDR1 SGHTA and CDR2 FQGTGA. Written as DNA, the CDR3 is TGTGCCAGCAGCCCCCAGGCTAGCGGGAGTGGAAATGAGCAGTTCTTC. Translation gives CASSPQASGSGNEQFF. Full variable domain (outside the CDR3, taken from reference TRBV7-3 and TRBJ2-1): GAGVSQTPSNKVTEKGKYVELRCDPISGHTALYWYRQSLGQGPEFLIYFQGTGAADDSGLPNDRFFAVRPEGSVSTLKIQRTERGDSAVYLCASSPQASGSGNEQFFGPGTRLTVL.

This clone was observed once. This chain connects TRBV5-1 to TRBJ2-1, with D tentatively TRBD1 (6 bases). The germline CDR1 and CDR2 sequences are SGHRS and YFSETQ. With 4 bases removed from V and 4 bases from J, the gap between germline ends came to 12 bases. This CDR3 is built from 14 residues. CDR3 sequence reads: CASSLGQTYNEQFF. CDR3 in DNA: TGCGCCAGCAGCCTAGGACAGACATACAATGAGCAGTTCTTC.

The chain has TRBV19 and TRBJ2-3; tentative D call: TRBD2 (6 bases). This CDR3 has 15 residues. Trimming stripped 3 bases from V and 5 bases from J, with 15 bases between. Looked up from germline, CDR1 is LNHDA and CDR2 is SQIVND (reference sequence). Here the CDR3 reads CASSIPRGGRDTQYF. The CDR3 nucleotides are TGTGCCAGTAGTATCCCCCGGGGAGGAAGAGATACGCAGTATTTT.

The chain recombines TRBV6-5 with TRBJ2-5; 7 bases match TRBD1. J gave up 5 bases and V 6 bases, and 3 bases lay outside the gene matches. The CDR3 runs to 12 residues. Per germline, CDR1 MNHEY and CDR2 SVGAGI. Here the CDR3 DNA reads TGTGCCAGCAGGCCCAGGGGGGAGACCCAGTACTTC. This gives the protein CASRPRGETQYF.

V and J are TRBV5-1 and TRBJ2-2, with 14 bases that match TRBD2. The CDR3 spans 17 residues. V shed 7 bases, J shed 0 bases, and the junction held 5 bases outside the gene matches. Germline values: CDR1 SGHRS, CDR2 YFSETQ. The CDR3 sequence is CASRWTSGGSNTGELFF. Here the CDR3 DNA reads TGCGCCAGCCGTTGGACTAGCGGGGGGTCGAACACCGGGGAGCTGTTTTTT.

The chain couples TRBV3-1 (or the pseudogene TRBV3-2) to TRBJ1-6, with 7 positions matching TRBD1. Germline V lookup: CDR1 LGHDT, CDR2 YNNKEL (reference sequence). CDR3 length: 14 amino acids. The trim removed 3 bases at V and 14 bases at J, leaving 10 bases unmatched. The CDR3 loop reads CASSHGTVGRSLHF. For the CDR3, the DNA is TGTGCCAGCAGCCATGGGACAGTAGGTAGGTCCCTCCACTTT.

The chain couples TRBV10-3 to TRBJ1-2, with D tentatively TRBD1 (5 bases). V dropped 8 bases and J dropped 2 bases, with 12 bases sitting between them. The CDR3 is 13 residues long. CDR1 and CDR2 from the germline V gene are ENHRY and SYGVKD. The CDR3: CAIAEGTNYGYTF. For the CDR3, the DNA is TGTGCCATCGCGGAGGGGACCAACTATGGCTACACCTTC.

The chain recombines TRBV3-1 (or the pseudogene TRBV3-2) with TRBJ1-2; TRBD1 agrees at 7 bases. Germline V gene lookup returns CDR1 LGHDT and CDR2 YNNKEL (reference sequence). The CDR3 length is 15 residues. J gave up 8 bases and V 4 bases, and 13 bases lay outside the gene matches. For the CDR3, the DNA is TGTGCCAGCAGCCCCCACCGGACAGGCATCGAAGGCTACACCTTC. It encodes CASSPHRTGIEGYTF.

The V call is TRBV2, the J call TRBJ2-1, with D possibly matching TRBD2 (5 bases). The CDR3 consists of 11 residues. The V gene lost 8 bases and the J gene lost 7 bases, with 9 bases spanning the gap. The V gene's germline CDR1 is SNHLY and CDR2 FYNNEI. The CDR3 reads CASLRRNEQFF. CDR3 nucleotides: TGTGCCAGCCTCCGGAGGAATGAGCAGTTCTTC.

The gene calls are TRBV15 and TRBJ2-7; D is uncertain. CDR3 length equals 13 residues. Trimming removed 0 bases from V and 3 bases from J, with 6 bases in between. Germline V gene lookup returns CDR1 LNHNV and CDR2 YYDKDF (reference sequence). The CDR3 reads CATSRDRGYEQYF. The CDR3 coding sequence is TGTGCCACCAGCAGAGATAGAGGCTACGAGCAGTACTTC.

This clone was seen a handful of times. The chain recombines TRBV10-1 with TRBJ1-1; D is undetermined. V was cut by 6 bases and J by 2 bases, with 7 bases left in between. Germline V gene sequence: CDR1 WNHNN, CDR2 SYGVQD (reference sequence). The CDR3 is 12 amino acids. The CDR3 DNA reads TGCGCCAGCAGGGGGAGTAACACTGAAGCTTTCTTT. Translated: CASRGSNTEAFF.

This chain links TRBV24-1 with TRBJ2-1; 10 bases line up with TRBD2. Looked up from germline, CDR1 is KGHDR and CDR2 is SFDVKD. V lost 5 bases to trimming and J lost 0 bases; unmatched junction nucleotides: 6. The CDR3 is 17 residues long. CDR3: CATSAPPSGGSYNEQFF. The CDR3 nucleotides read TGTGCCACCAGTGCCCCCCCTAGCGGGGGCTCCTACAATGAGCAGTTCTTC.

CDR3 nucleotide sequence: TGTGCCAGCAGCTTGAGGGACATCATGAACACTGAAGCTTTCTTT. The encoded protein is CASSLRDIMNTEAFF. The chain has TRBV5-4 and TRBJ1-1; a possible D gene is TRBD1 (6 bases). V was trimmed by 1 base and J by 0 bases, leaving 10 bases between them. This CDR3 is built from 15 residues. Germline V gene sequence: CDR1 SGHNT, CDR2 YYREEE (reference sequence). Looking up the rest from reference TRBV5-4 and TRBJ1-1 gives the full variable domain: ETGVTQSPTHLIKTRGQQVTLRCSSQSGHNTVSWYQQALGQGPQFIFQYYREEENGRGNFPPRFSGLQFPNYSSELNVNALELDDSALYLCASSLRDIMNTEAFFGQGTRLTVV.

This chain connects TRBV18 to TRBJ2-1; 8 nucleotides align to TRBD2. The CDR3 is 15 residues long. In germline, CDR1 is KGHSH, CDR2 LQKENI. V gave up 1 base and J gave up 6 bases; unmatched junction bases: 5. For the CDR3, the DNA is TGTGCCAGCTCACCACTACGACGGGGGGGCAATGAGCAGTTCTTC. Protein sequence: CASSPLRRGGNEQFF.

The rearrangement joins TRBV19 to TRBJ1-5; perhaps TRBD1 as D (6 bases). Germline V gives CDR1 LNHDA, CDR2 SQIVND (reference sequence). The CDR3 is 15 amino acids. Trimming shortened V by 1 base and J by 6 bases, and 13 bases separated the two germline ends. In DNA form, the CDR3 reads TGTGCCAGTAGTATAGGGGGGGGCTTGGGTCAGCCCCAGCATTTT. It codes for CASSIGGGLGQPQHF.